The 31 T cell receptor beta chains presented below share a single source sample, sequenced in a study of blood T cell repertoires in COVID-19. Measured with immunoSEQ multiplex PCR; TCRdb has only the in-frame clones, and not every one. The sample consists of about 150,000 clones, around 82% of them appearing once. Sequencing used peripheral blood. The receptors here all came from a man younger than 35 with active or convalescent COVID-19.

The chain couples TRBV5-1 to TRBJ2-4; 10 bases fit TRBD2. The V gene end was trimmed by 0 bases and the J gene end by 0 bases; junction bases not matched to a gene: 3. The CDR3 runs to 17 residues. Looked up from germline, CDR1 is SGHRS and CDR2 is YFSETQ. The CDR3 DNA reads TGCGCCAGCAGCTTGGAATTAGCGGGGGGAGCCAAAAACATTCAGTACTTC. Translated: CASSLELAGGAKNIQYF.

This clone was seen just once. CDR3 nucleotide sequence: TGTGCCAGCAGCGCGGACAGGGTCGGGAACACTGAAGCTTTCTTT. Its translation: CASSADRVGNTEAFF. The V call is TRBV7-2, the J call TRBJ1-1, with 8 bases lining up with TRBD1. Germline V gene sequence: CDR1 SGHTA, CDR2 FQGNSA. Unmatched junction bases numbered 6, after V lost 5 bases and J lost 1 base. This CDR3 is 15 amino acids long.

The rearrangement joins TRBV6-1 to TRBJ2-3; 9 positions agree with TRBD2. Germline V gene data show CDR1 as MNHNS and CDR2 as SASEGT. This CDR3 contains 24 residues. With V trimmed by 0 bases and J by 2 bases, 27 bases remained unmatched. The CDR3 loop is CASSEALPSPSWLAGRLNTDTQYF. As DNA, the CDR3 is TGTGCCAGCAGTGAAGCGCTCCCTTCCCCGAGCTGGCTAGCGGGGAGATTGAACACAGATACGCAGTATTTT.

This clone was seen more than once but under ten times. This rearrangement joins TRBV19 to TRBJ1-3; D unclear. The CDR3 runs 13 residues. Germline CDR1 reads LNHDA; CDR2 reads SQIVND (reference sequence). Trimming stripped 6 bases from V and 0 bases from J, with 6 bases between. The DNA of the CDR3 is TGTGCCAGTAGGTCGTCCTCTGGAAACACCATATATTTT. Its translation is CASRSSSGNTIYF.

The chain is built from TRBV7-8 and TRBJ2-7; D possibly corresponds to TRBD1 (5 bases). V shed 1 base and J shed 0 bases, with 10 bases lying between them. Germline values: CDR1 SGHVS, CDR2 FQNEAQ. The length of the CDR3 is 15 residues. CDR3 in amino acids: CASSLVQGSSYEQYF. The CDR3, as DNA: TGTGCCAGCAGCTTAGTGCAGGGCAGCTCCTACGAGCAGTACTTC.

The V and J genes are TRBV11-2 and TRBJ1-2, with D possibly TRBD1 on 6 matching bases. This CDR3 region has 14 residues. V was shortened by 5 bases and J by 12 bases, with 22 bases between the two germline ends. Germline V gene lookup returns CDR1 SGHAT and CDR2 FQNNGV. CDR3 amino acids: CASSPALSTGWNTF. The CDR3 DNA reads as TGTGCCAGCAGCCCGGCCCTATCAACAGGGTGGAACACCTTC.

J is TRBJ2-7 and V is TRBV28; 8 bases match TRBD1. The CDR3 sequence is 16 residues long. The trim removed 2 bases at V and 4 bases at J, leaving 10 bases unmatched. CDR1 MDHEN and CDR2 SYDVKM come from the germline V gene. The chain's CDR3 is CASSLSSGGAHYEQYF. Written as DNA, the CDR3 is TGTGCCAGCAGTTTAAGCTCAGGGGGCGCGCATTACGAGCAGTACTTC.

The rearrangement joins TRBV19 to TRBJ2-6; the D is unclear. V was trimmed by 3 bases and J by 1 base, leaving 7 bases between them. Looked up from germline, CDR1 is LNHDA and CDR2 is SQIVND (reference sequence). The CDR3 has 15 amino acids. CDR3 DNA: TGTGCCAGTAGTATCGCAGGTTCTGGGGCCAACGTCCTGACTTTC. Translation: CASSIAGSGANVLTF. The whole variable domain, filled in from reference TRBV19 and TRBJ2-6, reads DGGITQSPKYLFRKEGQNVTLSCEQNLNHDAMYWYRQDPGQGLRLIYYSQIVNDFQKGDIAEGYSVSREKKESFPLTVTSAQKNPTAFYLCASSIAGSGANVLTFGAGSRLTVL.

The chain combines TRBV3-1 (or the pseudogene TRBV3-2) with TRBJ2-3; 7 bases are a match to TRBD1. Germline values: CDR1 LGHDT, CDR2 YNNKEL (reference sequence). The CDR3 is 16 amino acids. Trimming cost V 3 bases and J 2 bases; bases outside gene matches: 8. CDR3 region: CASSQQGDPYTDTQYF. The DNA of the CDR3 is TGTGCCAGCAGCCAGCAGGGGGATCCGTACACAGATACGCAGTATTTT.

This chain links TRBV6-4 with TRBJ2-7; TRBD2 aligns across 10 bases. With V trimmed by 10 bases and J by 3 bases, 6 bases remained unmatched. Germline lookup yields CDR1 MRHNA and CDR2 SNTAGT. This CDR3 is 13 amino acids long. CDR3 coding DNA: TGTGCCACCCGGCTAGCGGGAGTCTACGAGCAGTACTTC. Protein product: CATRLAGVYEQYF.

CDR3 nucleotides: TGTGCCAGCAGCTACACAGGGGCAGAGACTGAAGCTTTCTTT. Encoded protein: CASSYTGAETEAFF. This chain connects TRBV3-1 (or the pseudogene TRBV3-2) to TRBJ1-1, with 7 positions matching TRBD1. This CDR3 has 14 residues. The V gene's germline CDR1 is LGHDT and CDR2 YNNKEL (reference sequence). Trimming took 5 bases from V and 5 from J; bases not matched to a gene: 8.

This chain links TRBV2 with TRBJ1-2; 8 nucleotides align to TRBD1. The V gene's germline CDR1 is SNHLY and CDR2 FYNNEI. The CDR3 runs 14 residues. Losses at the gene ends were 7 bases for V and 2 bases for J; bases not matched to a gene: 6. Here the CDR3 reads CASKMTGVNYGYTF. In DNA, the CDR3 is TGTGCCAGCAAAATGACAGGGGTAAACTATGGCTACACCTTC.

This rearrangement joins TRBV6-5 to TRBJ1-1, with D uncertain. Trimming pared 5 bases from V and 5 bases from J, leaving 15 bases between. Germline loops: CDR1 MNHEY, CDR2 SVGAGI. This CDR3 has 14 residues. CDR3 in DNA: TGTGCCAGCAGTAAAATAGGAGTTTTAACTGAAGCTTTCTTT. Translating it yields CASSKIGVLTEAFF.

This clone was observed a handful of times. V and J are TRBV5-1 and TRBJ2-7, with TRBD2 matching over 8 bases. V shed 4 bases, J shed 2 bases, and the junction held 8 bases outside the gene matches. The CDR3 totals 15 residues. Germline V gene sequence: CDR1 SGHRS, CDR2 YFSETQ. The CDR3 here is CASSPGGGWTYEQYF. In DNA, the CDR3 is TGCGCCAGCAGCCCCGGGGGGGGATGGACCTACGAGCAGTACTTC.

The rearrangement uses TRBV6-5 and TRBJ2-3, with D tentatively TRBD2 (5 bases). CDR3 size: 14 residues. Trimming took off 6 bases at V and 4 bases at J, with 14 bases between the two ends. Per the germline V gene, CDR1 is MNHEY and CDR2 is SVGAGI. For the CDR3, the DNA is TGTGCCAGCAGACAAGAGGGCCGCGCAGATACGCAGTATTTT. This encodes CASRQEGRADTQYF.

This clone was counted at least ten times. V and J are TRBV6-5 and TRBJ1-5, with a tentative D call TRBD1 (6 bases). The CDR3 sequence is 14 residues long. Germline CDR1 MNHEY, CDR2 SVGAGI. V was cut by 4 bases and J by 3 bases, with 10 bases left in between. The CDR3 spells CASSLQGANQPQHF. The DNA of the CDR3 is TGTGCCAGCAGTTTACAGGGCGCCAATCAGCCCCAGCATTTT.

The rearrangement links TRBV20-1 to TRBJ1-1; 8 bases fit TRBD1. The CDR3 runs 18 residues. Germline CDR1 is DFQATT and CDR2 is SNEGSKA (reference sequence). V gave up 5 bases and J gave up 1 base; unmatched junction bases: 18. Here the CDR3 DNA reads TGCAGTGCTGGTGGATGGGGCAGGGGGCGAGGCGGGAACACTGAAGCTTTCTTT. This encodes CSAGGWGRGRGGNTEAFF.

This clone was seen a single time. V is TRBV6-5 and J is TRBJ1-2; 7 nucleotides align to TRBD1. This CDR3 is 15 amino acids long. Germline CDR1 MNHEY, CDR2 SVGAGI. The trim removed 5 bases at V and 4 bases at J, leaving 10 bases unmatched. CDR3 nucleotide sequence: TGTGCCAGCAGTCTCCGGGACAGCGCACTCTATGGCTACACCTTC. Protein: CASSLRDSALYGYTF.

The J gene is TRBJ2-5, the V gene TRBV3-1 (or the pseudogene TRBV3-2), with TRBD2 as a possible D gene (6 bases). Deletions cut 0 bases from V and 5 bases from J, with 10 bases between. Germline CDR1 reads LGHDT; CDR2 reads YNNKEL (reference sequence). The length of the CDR3 is 14 residues. The CDR3 DNA sequence: TGTGCCAGCAGCCAAGATCTAGCGAGGGAGACCCAGTACTTC. Translated: CASSQDLARETQYF.

The genes are TRBV19 and TRBJ2-7; a possible D gene is TRBD1 (6 bases). The V end lost 1 base, the J end lost 3 bases, and 13 bases lay between the germline ends. Germline V gene sequence: CDR1 LNHDA, CDR2 SQIVND (reference sequence). This CDR3 has 15 residues. The CDR3 loop reads CASSIGTGWDYEQYF. CDR3 nucleotides: TGTGCCAGTAGTATAGGAACAGGGTGGGACTACGAGCAGTACTTC.

In its sample, this clone was seen a few times. The rearrangement links TRBV6-6 to TRBJ1-3; D remains ambiguous. V was shortened by 5 bases and J by 0 bases, with 17 bases between the two germline ends. The CDR3 contains 17 residues. CDR1 and CDR2 from the germline V gene are MNHNY and SVGAGI (reference sequence). The CDR3 here is CASSPELPGSSGNTIYF. CDR3 coding DNA: TGTGCCAGCAGTCCCGAGCTCCCGGGGAGCTCTGGAAACACCATATATTTT.

About this clone: Other DNA sequences in the same sample also yield this CDR3. The gene calls are TRBV3-1 (or the pseudogene TRBV3-2) and TRBJ2-5, with 13 bases matching TRBD2. The CDR3 runs to 18 residues. The germline V gene has CDR1 LGHDT and CDR2 YNNKEL (reference sequence). Trimming removed 0 bases from V and 2 bases from J; junction bases left unmatched: 6. The CDR3 region has the DNA TGTGCCAGCAGCCAAGATAAAGGACTAGCGGGGGCGCAAGAGACCCAGTACTTC. Translated: CASSQDKGLAGAQETQYF.

This sequence joins TRBV9 and TRBJ2-4; D might be TRBD1 (6 bases). CDR1 SGDLS and CDR2 YYNGEE come from the germline V gene. The CDR3 extends over 16 amino acids. Trimming stripped 3 bases from V and 6 bases from J, with 19 bases between. CDR3 sequence: CASSAGTQGALNIQYF. The CDR3, as DNA: TGTGCCAGCAGCGCCGGCACACAGGGAGCGTTAAACATTCAGTACTTC. The full variable domain, with the rest looked up from reference TRBV9 and TRBJ2-4, is DSGVTQTPKHLITATGQRVTLRCSPRSGDLSVYWYQQSLDQGLQFLIQYYNGEERAKGNILERFSAQQFPDLHSELNLSSLELGDSALYFCASSAGTQGALNIQYFGAGTRLSVL.

The CDR3 here is CASSTRTGGLETQYF. DNA for the CDR3: TGTGCCAGCAGCACCAGGACAGGGGGCCTTGAGACCCAGTACTTC. The chain carries TRBV13 and TRBJ2-5; 11 bases agree with TRBD1. Germline-derived CDR1 and CDR2 are PRHDT and FYEKMQ (reference sequence). This CDR3 region has 15 residues. The V and J ends lost 5 bases and 5 bases, in that order; junction bases with no gene match: 7.

J is TRBJ2-7 and V is TRBV6-5, with a weak D call TRBD2 (5 bases). CDR1 and CDR2 from the germline V gene are MNHEY and SVGAGI. V was trimmed by 1 base and J by 5 bases, leaving 15 bases between them. The CDR3 has 15 residues. The chain's CDR3 is CASSYLSLESDEQYF. The CDR3 DNA follows: TGTGCCAGCAGTTACTTATCACTAGAATCGGACGAGCAGTACTTC.

This clone was detected a few times. Here the CDR3 DNA reads TGTGCCAGCAGTGACGTAGTACAGGGTGCTGGAAACACCATATATTTT. Translated: CASSDVVQGAGNTIYF. The chain links TRBV6-4 to TRBJ1-3, with D maybe TRBD1 (6 bases). Germline assignment: CDR1 MRHNA and CDR2 SNTAGT. The CDR3 is 16 residues long. The V end lost 2 bases, the J end lost 2 bases, and 13 bases lay between the germline ends.

On this clone itself: Germline is not matched at one junction end, which may reflect a read error. This rearrangement joins TRBV7-6 to TRBJ2-3, with 9 bases aligning to TRBD2. The CDR3 has 19 amino acids. Germline-derived CDR1 and CDR2 are SGHVS and FNYEAQ. The CDR3 loop is CASSFGTVSGSGHTNTQYF. CDR3 sequence (DNA): TGTGCCAGCAGCTTCGGGACCGTTAGCGGGAGCGGGCACACAAATACGCAGTATTTT.

V and J are TRBV4-2 and TRBJ2-5; the D is unclear. Trimming stripped 1 base from V and 1 base from J, with 13 bases between. CDR3 length: 16 amino acids. CDR1 is LGHNA, CDR2 YNFKEQ, per germline. Written as DNA, the CDR3 is TGTGCCAGCAGCCAAGTTTCGGTCACCGGCCAAGAGACCCAGTACTTC. Amino acids: CASSQVSVTGQETQYF.

The chain recombines TRBV6-4 with TRBJ1-4; 9 bases are shared with TRBD1. CDR1 is MRHNA and CDR2 is SNTAGT in the germline V gene. Trimming took 0 bases from V and 7 from J; bases not matched to a gene: 3. The CDR3 has 15 amino acids. The CDR3 loop is CASSDSGTGPEKLFF. CDR3 coding DNA: TGTGCCAGCAGTGACTCGGGGACAGGGCCTGAAAAACTGTTTTTT.

This chain uses TRBV19 with TRBJ2-5, with D unclear. There are 12 residues in the CDR3. Trimming pared 2 bases from V and 4 bases from J, leaving 5 bases between. The germline CDR1 and CDR2 sequences are LNHDA and SQIVND (reference sequence). The CDR3 here is CASSIRGETQYF. The DNA for the CDR3 is TGTGCCAGTAGTATAAGAGGAGAGACCCAGTACTTC. The whole variable domain, filled in from reference TRBV19 and TRBJ2-5, reads DGGITQSPKYLFRKEGQNVTLSCEQNLNHDAMYWYRQDPGQGLRLIYYSQIVNDFQKGDIAEGYSVSREKKESFPLTVTSAQKNPTAFYLCASSIRGETQYFGPGTRLLVL.

This clone was recorded at least ten times. This sequence joins TRBV4-2 and TRBJ2-3; 7 positions agree with TRBD2. The CDR3 has 17 residues. CDR1 is LGHNA and CDR2 is YNFKEQ in the germline V gene. Trimming at V came to 4 bases and at J to 3 bases, leaving 13 bases not matched to a gene. The CDR3 protein is CASSPSLPGEGTDTQYF. CDR3 coding DNA: TGTGCCAGCAGCCCAAGTCTCCCCGGGGAGGGTACAGATACGCAGTATTTT.